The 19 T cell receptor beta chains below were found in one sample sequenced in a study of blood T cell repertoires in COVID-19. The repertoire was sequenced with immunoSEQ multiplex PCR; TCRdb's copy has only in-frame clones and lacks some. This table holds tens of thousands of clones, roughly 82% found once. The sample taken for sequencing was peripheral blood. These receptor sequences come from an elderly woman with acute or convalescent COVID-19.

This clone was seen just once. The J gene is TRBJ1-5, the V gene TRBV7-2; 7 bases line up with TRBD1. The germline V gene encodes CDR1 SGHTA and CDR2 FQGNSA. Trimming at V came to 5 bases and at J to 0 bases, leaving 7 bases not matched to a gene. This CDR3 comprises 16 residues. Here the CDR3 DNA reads TGTGCCAGCAGCATAGGACAGGTCCTTAGCAATCAGCCCCAGCATTTT. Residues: CASSIGQVLSNQPQHF.

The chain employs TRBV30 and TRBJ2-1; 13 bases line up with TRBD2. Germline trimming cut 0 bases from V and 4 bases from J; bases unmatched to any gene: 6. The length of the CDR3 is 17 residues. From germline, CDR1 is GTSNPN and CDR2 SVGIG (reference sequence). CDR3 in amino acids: CAWSVIGTSGIYNEQFF. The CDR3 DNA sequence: TGTGCCTGGAGTGTAATCGGGACTAGCGGGATATACAATGAGCAGTTCTTC.

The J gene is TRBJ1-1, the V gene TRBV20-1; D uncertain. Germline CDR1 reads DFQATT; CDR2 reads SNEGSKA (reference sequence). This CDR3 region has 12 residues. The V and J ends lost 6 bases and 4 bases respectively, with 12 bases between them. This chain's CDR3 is CSASRRVTEAFF. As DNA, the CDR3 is TGCAGTGCCAGTCGGAGGGTCACTGAAGCTTTCTTT.

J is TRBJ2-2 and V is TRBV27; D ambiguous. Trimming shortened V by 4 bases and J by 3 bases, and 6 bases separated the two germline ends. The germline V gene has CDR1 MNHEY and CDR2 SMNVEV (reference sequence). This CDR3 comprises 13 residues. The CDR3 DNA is TGTGCCAGCAGTTCCAGATACACCGGGGAGCTGTTTTTT. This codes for CASSSRYTGELFF.

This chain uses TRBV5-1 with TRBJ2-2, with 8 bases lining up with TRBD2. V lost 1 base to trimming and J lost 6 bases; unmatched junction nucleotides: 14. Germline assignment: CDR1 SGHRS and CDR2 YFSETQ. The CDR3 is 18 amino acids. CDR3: CASSLMVREDPFSGELFF. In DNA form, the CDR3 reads TGCGCCAGCAGCTTGATGGTGCGGGAGGATCCCTTCTCCGGGGAGCTGTTTTTT.

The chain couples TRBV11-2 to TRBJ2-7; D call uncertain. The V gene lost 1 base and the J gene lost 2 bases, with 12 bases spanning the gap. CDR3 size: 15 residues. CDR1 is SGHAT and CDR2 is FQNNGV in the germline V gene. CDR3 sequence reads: CASSLARPLPYEQYF. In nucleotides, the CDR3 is TGTGCCAGCAGCTTAGCCAGGCCCCTGCCCTACGAGCAGTACTTC.

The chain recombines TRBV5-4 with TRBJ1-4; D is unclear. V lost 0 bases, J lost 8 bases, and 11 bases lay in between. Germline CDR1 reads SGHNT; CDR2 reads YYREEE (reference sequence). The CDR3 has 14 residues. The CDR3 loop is CASSLAGSGEKLFF. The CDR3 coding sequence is TGTGCCAGCAGCTTGGCGGGGAGTGGCGAAAAACTGTTTTTT. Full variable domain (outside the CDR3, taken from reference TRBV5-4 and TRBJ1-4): ETGVTQSPTHLIKTRGQQVTLRCSSQSGHNTVSWYQQALGQGPQFIFQYYREEENGRGNFPPRFSGLQFPNYSSELNVNALELDDSALYLCASSLAGSGEKLFFGSGTQLSVL.

DNA for the CDR3: TGCAGCGTTGGTGCCAGGGGGCCTGAGCAGTACTTC. It encodes CSVGARGPEQYF. V usage is TRBV29-1 and J usage is TRBJ2-7; 8 bases match TRBD1. Germline CDR1 reads SQVTM; CDR2 reads ANQGSEA. Germline trimming cut 4 bases from V and 7 bases from J; bases unmatched to any gene: 6. This CDR3 is 12 amino acids long.

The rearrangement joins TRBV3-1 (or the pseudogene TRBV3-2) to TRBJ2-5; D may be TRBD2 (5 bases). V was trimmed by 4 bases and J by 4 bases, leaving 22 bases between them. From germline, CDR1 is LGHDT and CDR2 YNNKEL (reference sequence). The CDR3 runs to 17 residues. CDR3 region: CASSRWRVGVIRETQYF. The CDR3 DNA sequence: TGTGCCAGCAGCCGATGGCGGGTGGGAGTAATCCGAGAGACCCAGTACTTC.

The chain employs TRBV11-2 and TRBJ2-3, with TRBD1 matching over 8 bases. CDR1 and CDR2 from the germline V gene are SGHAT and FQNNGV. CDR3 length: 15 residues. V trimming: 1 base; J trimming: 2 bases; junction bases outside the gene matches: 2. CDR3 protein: CASSLGTGFTDTQYF. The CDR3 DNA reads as TGTGCCAGCAGCTTAGGGACAGGGTTCACAGATACGCAGTATTTT.

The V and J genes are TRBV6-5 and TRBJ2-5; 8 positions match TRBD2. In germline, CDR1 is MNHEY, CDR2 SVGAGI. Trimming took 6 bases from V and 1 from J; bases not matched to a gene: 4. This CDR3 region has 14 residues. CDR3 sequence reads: CASRDGLAQETQYF. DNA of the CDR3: TGTGCCAGCAGAGACGGACTAGCCCAAGAGACCCAGTACTTC.

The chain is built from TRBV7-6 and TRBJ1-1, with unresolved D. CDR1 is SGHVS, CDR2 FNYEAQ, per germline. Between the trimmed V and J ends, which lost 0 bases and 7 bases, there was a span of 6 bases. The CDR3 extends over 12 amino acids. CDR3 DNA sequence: TGTGCCAGCAGCTTAGCGGGGAGTGAAGCTTTCTTT. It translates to CASSLAGSEAFF.

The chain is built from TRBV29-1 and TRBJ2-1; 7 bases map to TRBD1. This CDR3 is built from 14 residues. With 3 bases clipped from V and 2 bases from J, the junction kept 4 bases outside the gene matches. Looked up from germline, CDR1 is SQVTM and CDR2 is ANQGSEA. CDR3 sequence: CSVETTGTYNEQFF. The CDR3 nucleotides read TGCAGCGTTGAGACGACAGGGACCTACAATGAGCAGTTCTTC.

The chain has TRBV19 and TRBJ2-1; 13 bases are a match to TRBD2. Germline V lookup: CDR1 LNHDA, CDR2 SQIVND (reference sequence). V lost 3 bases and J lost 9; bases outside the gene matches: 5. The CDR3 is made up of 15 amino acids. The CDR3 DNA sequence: TGTGCCAGTAGTATCCGGACTAGCGGGAGCGGTGAGCAGTTCTTC. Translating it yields CASSIRTSGSGEQFF.

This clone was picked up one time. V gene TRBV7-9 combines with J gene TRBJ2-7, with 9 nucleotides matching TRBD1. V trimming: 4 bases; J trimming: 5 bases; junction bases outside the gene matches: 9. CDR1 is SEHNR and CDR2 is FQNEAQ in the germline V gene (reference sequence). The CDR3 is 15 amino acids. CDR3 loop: CASSWWTGEQNEQYF. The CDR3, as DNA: TGTGCCAGCAGCTGGTGGACAGGGGAGCAGAACGAGCAGTACTTC. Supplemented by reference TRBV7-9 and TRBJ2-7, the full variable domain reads DTGVSQNPRHKITKRGQNVTFRCDPISEHNRLYWYRQTLGQGPEFLTYFQNEAQLEKSRLLSDRFSAERPKGSFSTLEIQRTEQGDSAMYLCASSWWTGEQNEQYFGPGTRLTVT.

The CDR3 DNA reads TGTGCCAGCAGTTACTCGATGGGCGGGAGAGGGAGAAATGAGCAGTTCTTC. This translates into CASSYSMGGRGRNEQFF. The chain couples TRBV6-2 or TRBV6-3 to TRBJ2-1, with 7 positions matching TRBD2. The CDR3 length is 17 residues. The trim removed 0 bases at V and 7 bases at J, leaving 12 bases unmatched. From germline, CDR1 is MNHEY and CDR2 SVGEGT.

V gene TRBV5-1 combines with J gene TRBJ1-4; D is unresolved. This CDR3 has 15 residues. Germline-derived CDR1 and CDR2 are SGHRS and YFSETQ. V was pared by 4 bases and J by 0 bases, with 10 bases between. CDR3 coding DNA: TGCGCCAGCAGCCCGACCGGAGCAACTAATGAAAAACTGTTTTTT. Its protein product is CASSPTGATNEKLFF.

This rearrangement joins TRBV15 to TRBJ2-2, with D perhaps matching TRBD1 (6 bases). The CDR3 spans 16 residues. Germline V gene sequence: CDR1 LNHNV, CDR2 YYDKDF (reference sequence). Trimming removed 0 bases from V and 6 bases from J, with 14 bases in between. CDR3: CATSRERTARAGELFF. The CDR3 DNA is TGTGCCACCAGCAGAGAGAGGACAGCCCGGGCCGGGGAGCTGTTTTTT.

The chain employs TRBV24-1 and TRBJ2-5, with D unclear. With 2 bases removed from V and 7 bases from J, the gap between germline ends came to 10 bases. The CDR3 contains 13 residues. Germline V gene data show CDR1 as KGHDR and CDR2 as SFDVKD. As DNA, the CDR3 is TGTGCCACCAGTGATTCTTGGGCCCGGACCCAGTACTTC. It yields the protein CATSDSWARTQYF.